These 13 T cell receptor beta chains share one sample of origin, sequenced in a study of radiation and T cells in renal cell carcinoma. Regarding time point: blood 2 weeks post-SBRT. Regarding treatment: 15 Gy SBRT to primary tumor, nephrectomy 4 weeks later. Libraries were prepared by immunoSEQ multiplex PCR; TCRdb keeps only in-frame clonotypes and omits some of them. The sample holds about 49,000 clones; 75% to 85% are singletons and the top ten take under 30%. The sequencing here drew on blood, taken from a patient whose treatment included radiotherapy and nephrectomy. All receptors come from a woman between 65 and 79 years old with renal cell carcinoma.

The chain employs TRBV6-5 and TRBJ2-7; no clear D gene. V was pared by 4 bases and J by 4 bases, with 17 bases between. This CDR3 has 15 amino acids. Looked up from germline, CDR1 is MNHEY and CDR2 is SVGAGI. CDR3: CASSSGLSPSYEQYF. The DNA for the CDR3 is TGTGCCAGCAGTTCTGGCCTCTCACCGTCTTACGAGCAGTACTTC.

The chain recombines TRBV19 with TRBJ2-3, with TRBD2 matching 9 bases. This CDR3 has 16 amino acids. V shed 5 bases, J shed 3 bases, and the junction held 9 bases outside the gene matches. Germline assignment: CDR1 LNHDA and CDR2 SQIVND (reference sequence). CDR3 bases: TGTGCCAGTAGTTCTTCGACTAGCGGAGTTACAGATACGCAGTATTTT. Translation: CASSSSTSGVTDTQYF.

The genes are TRBV19 and TRBJ2-7; 7 bases fit TRBD1. The germline gives CDR1 LNHDA, CDR2 SQIVND (reference sequence). This CDR3 has 14 amino acids. V shed 5 bases, J shed 2 bases, and the junction held 6 bases outside the gene matches. The CDR3 spells CASSSRDRAYEQYF. CDR3 bases: TGTGCCAGTAGTTCCCGGGACAGAGCCTACGAGCAGTACTTC.

The chain joins TRBV5-1 to TRBJ2-5, with D possibly TRBD2 on 5 matching bases. Trimming shortened V by 0 bases and J by 1 base, and 13 bases separated the two germline ends. CDR3 size: 16 residues. The germline CDR1 and CDR2 sequences are SGHRS and YFSETQ. CDR3 residues: CASSLDRGRAQETQYF. The CDR3 DNA is TGCGCCAGCAGCTTGGATCGGGGAAGAGCCCAAGAGACCCAGTACTTC.

The V and J genes are TRBV2 and TRBJ2-1; 9 bases fit TRBD2. The CDR3 loop spans 15 amino acids. Germline loops: CDR1 SNHLY, CDR2 FYNNEI. The V segment lost 3 bases and the J segment 6 bases; nucleotides outside the gene matches: 6. The CDR3 DNA is TGTGCCAGCAGTGACTTGCTAGCGGGATCCAATGAGCAGTTCTTC. This encodes CASSDLLAGSNEQFF.

This clone appeared once. The chain joins TRBV5-1 to TRBJ2-1; 8 bases fit TRBD2. With V trimmed by 0 bases and J by 0 bases, 8 bases remained unmatched. This CDR3 region has 18 residues. CDR1 and CDR2 from the germline V gene are SGHRS and YFSETQ. The CDR3 nucleotides are TGCGCCAGCAGCTTGGGGGCTCTAGGGACTAGCTCCTACAATGAGCAGTTCTTC. Translated: CASSLGALGTSSYNEQFF. The complete variable domain, with remaining parts taken from reference TRBV5-1 and TRBJ2-1, reads KAGVTQTPRYLIKTRGQQVTLSCSPISGHRSVSWYQQTPGQGLQFLFEYFSETQRNKGNFPGRFSGRQFSNSRSEMNVSTLELGDSALYLCASSLGALGTSSYNEQFFGPGTRLTVL.

The chain employs TRBV10-3 and TRBJ2-5; TRBD2 matches at 8 bases. CDR3 length: 15 residues. CDR1 and CDR2 from the germline V gene are ENHRY and SYGVKD. Trimming removed 6 bases from V and 2 bases from J; junction bases left unmatched: 8. This CDR3 is CAISPSSGPQETQYF. The CDR3 nucleotides are TGTGCCATCAGCCCGTCTAGCGGGCCGCAAGAGACCCAGTACTTC.

This rearrangement joins TRBV5-1 to TRBJ2-1, with D maybe TRBD1 (5 bases). The CDR3 has 17 residues. Trimming stripped 7 bases from V and 0 bases from J, with 20 bases between. Germline CDR1 and CDR2: SGHRS and YFSETQ. CDR3 in amino acids: CASSEQGIASSYNEQFF. The CDR3 DNA is TGCGCCAGCTCCGAGCAGGGAATTGCAAGCTCCTACAATGAGCAGTTCTTC.

The V and J genes are TRBV19 and TRBJ1-1, with a tentative D call TRBD1 (6 bases). From germline, CDR1 is LNHDA and CDR2 SQIVND (reference sequence). This CDR3 spans 14 amino acids. Trimming removed 4 bases from V and 3 bases from J, with 12 bases in between. Written as DNA, the CDR3 is TGTGCCAGTAGTACGGCAGGGGAAGACACTGAAGCTTTCTTT. It encodes CASSTAGEDTEAFF.

The CDR3 DNA reads TGCGCCAGCAGCTTAGGACAGGGAATACAAGAGACCCAGTACTTC. It specifies CASSLGQGIQETQYF. V gene TRBV5-1 combines with J gene TRBJ2-5, with 8 bases lining up with TRBD1. This CDR3 comprises 15 residues. J was trimmed by 2 bases and V by 2 bases; bases with no gene match: 5. CDR1 is SGHRS, CDR2 YFSETQ, per germline.

The gene calls are TRBV5-5 and TRBJ1-4; D remains ambiguous. The V gene lost 1 base and the J gene lost 4 bases, with 14 bases spanning the gap. The CDR3 is made up of 16 amino acids. Germline-derived CDR1 and CDR2 are SGHKS and YYEKEE (reference sequence). The CDR3 loop reads CASSLSPEAINEKLFF. CDR3 sequence (DNA): TGTGCCAGCAGCTTGTCACCGGAAGCGATTAATGAAAAACTGTTTTTT.

The CDR3: CATSSGTKYNEQFF. CDR3 nucleotide sequence: TGTGCCACCTCTTCTGGGACTAAGTACAATGAGCAGTTCTTC. This sequence joins TRBV10-3 and TRBJ2-1; 7 nucleotides line up with TRBD2. With 10 bases clipped from V and 4 bases from J, the junction kept 10 bases outside the gene matches. The CDR3 runs to 14 residues. CDR1 is ENHRY and CDR2 is SYGVKD in the germline V gene.

This rearrangement joins TRBV6-1 to TRBJ2-6, with D uncertain. Trimming took off 0 bases at V and 0 bases at J, with 6 bases between the two ends. CDR1 and CDR2 from the germline V gene are MNHNS and SASEGT. This CDR3 is built from 16 residues. The CDR3 loop is CASSEANRSGANVLTF. CDR3 in DNA: TGTGCCAGCAGTGAAGCGAACCGCTCTGGGGCCAACGTCCTGACTTTC.